This TCR beta chain was observed in a study of blood T cell repertoires in COVID-19. Across the study: The United States, Italy and Spain supplied acute and convalescent COVID-19 samples. From T cells, B-cell-depleted T cells, or PBMCs came the material, which was cDNA or gDNA.

V lost 9 bases, J lost 0 bases, and 23 bases lay in between. The CDR3 has 17 amino acids. Germline CDR1 KGHDR, CDR2 SFDVKD. Under the authors' procedure: Quantification of nucleated cells was approximated via reference gene primer amplification. Clones were read by immunoSEQ multiplex PCR, and TCRdb kept only the in-frame ones, dropping some. V and J calls and clone size are as listed in that table; D and trimming were resolved from the DNA. The table has tens of thousands of clones, nearly 90% seen once. The TCR was taken from an elderly woman with active or convalescent COVID-19. This chain connects TRBV24-1 to TRBJ2-7; D perhaps matches TRBD2 (5 bases). The material sequenced was peripheral blood. CDR3 amino acids: CATFLGSGRMSSYEQYF. DNA of the CDR3: TGTGCCACCTTCTTAGGGAGTGGGCGGATGAGCTCCTACGAGCAGTACTTC.